What follows describes a single T cell receptor beta chain. The antigen is undetermined. 13 Jbeta primers and 60 Vbeta primers were used for the PCR. Sequencing used immunoSEQ multiplex PCR; TCRdb keeps in-frame clones, though not all of them. Counted here are 150,000 to 200,000 clones, 75% to 85% occurring once; the ten biggest clones make up roughly 1.4%. This entry belongs to a study of cytomegalovirus exposure and HLA in healthy donors. General observations from the study: Earlier findings revealed that most TCR beta V segments proved productive either about 87% or about 30% of the time. Using a false discovery rate of 0.05, a later analysis showed that approximately 17,000 TCR beta sequences were associated with HLA alleles. Confirmation was obtained in vitro that three CMV-associated chains are specific for CMV antigens.

Germline V CDR1 and CDR2: LNHDA, SQIVND (reference sequence). The CDR3 runs to 12 residues. After removal of 5 bases from V and 12 bases from J, the junction contained 5 bases not matched to a gene. The sequencing sample was made of PBMCs. This rearrangement joins TRBV19 to TRBJ1-4; 8 nucleotides line up with TRBD1. This receptor was identified in a woman between 45 and 65 years old in good health and CMV-seronegative. CDR3 protein: CASSWTGRELFF. The CDR3 DNA reads TGTGCCAGTAGTTGGACAGGGAGGGAACTGTTTTTT.